The 20 T cell receptor beta chains below come from one sample, sequenced in a study of T cell responses to AZD1222 COVID-19 vaccine. TCRdb keeps only in-frame clones here, not all; method: immunoSEQ multiplex PCR. The sample contains about 160,000 clones, 94% of which appear only once. The sample was peripheral blood, taken 28 days after the second AZD1222 dose. The source is an adult who received the AZD1222 COVID-19 vaccine.

The chain couples TRBV2 to TRBJ2-5; a possible D gene is TRBD1 (6 bases). Trimming stripped 4 bases from V and 2 bases from J, with 11 bases between. The CDR3 contains 14 residues. The germline V gene has CDR1 SNHLY and CDR2 FYNNEI. This chain's CDR3 is CASSVRGGQETQYF. For the CDR3, the DNA is TGTGCCAGCAGTGTCCGAGGGGGTCAAGAGACCCAGTACTTC.

This chain links TRBV7-2 with TRBJ1-1; no clear D gene. This CDR3 spans 13 amino acids. Germline loops: CDR1 SGHTA, CDR2 FQGNSA. Between the trimmed V and J ends, which lost 7 bases and 2 bases, there was a span of 11 bases. For the CDR3, the DNA is TGTGCCAGCATCAAAGAGGGTAACACTGAAGCTTTCTTT. It translates to CASIKEGNTEAFF. The entire variable domain, with the rest obtained from reference TRBV7-2 and TRBJ1-1, is as follows: GAGVSQSPSNKVTEKGKDVELRCDPISGHTALYWYRQSLGQGLEFLIYFQGNSAPDKSGLPSDRFSAERTGGSVSTLTIQRTQQEDSAVYLCASIKEGNTEAFFGQGTRLTVV.

This chain links TRBV2 with TRBJ2-3; TRBD2 matches at 8 bases. This CDR3 has 14 amino acids. J gave up 5 bases and V 9 bases, and 10 bases lay outside the gene matches. Germline V gives CDR1 SNHLY, CDR2 FYNNEI. CDR3 protein: CASQLAAPRDTQYF. Written as DNA, the CDR3 is TGTGCCAGTCAACTAGCGGCACCCCGAGATACGCAGTATTTT.

The chain combines TRBV2 with TRBJ1-2; tentatively, D is TRBD1 (5 bases). The V gene's germline CDR1 is SNHLY and CDR2 FYNNEI. The V gene lost 3 bases and the J gene lost 12 bases, with 14 bases spanning the gap. This CDR3 is built from 12 residues. In DNA form, the CDR3 reads TGTGCCAGCAGTGATACGGGACGCAGGCACACCTTC. Translation gives CASSDTGRRHTF.

The rearrangement uses TRBV27 and TRBJ2-7; TRBD2 aligns across 9 bases. V lost 4 bases to trimming and J lost 5 bases; unmatched junction nucleotides: 9. This CDR3 has 15 amino acids. Germline values: CDR1 MNHEY, CDR2 SMNVEV (reference sequence). This CDR3 is CASSSGTSPWDEQYF. Here the CDR3 DNA reads TGTGCCAGCAGTTCCGGGACTAGCCCCTGGGACGAGCAGTACTTC.

This clone came up a few times. V and J are TRBV20-1 and TRBJ1-1; D not certain. With 3 bases removed from V and 6 bases from J, the gap between germline ends came to 17 bases. Germline V lookup: CDR1 DFQATT, CDR2 SNEGSKA (reference sequence). The CDR3 spans 14 residues. Here the CDR3 reads CSASHLGSHPEAFF. The CDR3 DNA follows: TGCAGTGCTAGTCATCTAGGCAGTCACCCTGAAGCTTTCTTT.

The chain recombines TRBV18 with TRBJ2-7; 8 bases are shared with TRBD2. CDR1 and CDR2 (germline): KGHSH, LQKENI. This CDR3 is 22 amino acids long. The trim removed 3 bases at V and 0 bases at J, leaving 25 bases unmatched. The CDR3 reads CASSPLAGPSGQPMKISYEQYF. CDR3 coding DNA: TGTGCCAGCTCACCTCTAGCCGGTCCTAGCGGGCAACCTATGAAAATCTCCTACGAGCAGTACTTC. Looking up the rest from reference TRBV18 and TRBJ2-7 gives the full variable domain: NAGVMQNPRHLVRRRGQEARLRCSPMKGHSHVYWYRQLPEEGLKFMVYLQKENIIDESGMPKERFSAEFPKEGPSILRIQQVVRGDSAAYFCASSPLAGPSGQPMKISYEQYFGPGTRLTVT.

The rearrangement joins TRBV10-3 to TRBJ1-1, with D uncertain. The CDR3 consists of 12 residues. Germline V gene data show CDR1 as ENHRY and CDR2 as SYGVKD. Trimming took 8 bases from V and 4 from J, leaving 11 bases between them. The CDR3 nucleotides read TGTGCCATCGGCAGTCAAGTCACTGAAGCTTTCTTT. Protein: CAIGSQVTEAFF.

This clone was detected only once. The V gene is TRBV10-3, the J gene TRBJ2-7, with 7 bases identical to TRBD1. V shed 7 bases and J 5 bases; nucleotides not matched to a gene: 11. Germline lookup yields CDR1 ENHRY and CDR2 SYGVKD. CDR3 length: 14 amino acids. This CDR3 is CAITPLYTGDEQYF. The CDR3 DNA reads TGTGCCATCACACCTCTCTACACAGGGGACGAGCAGTACTTC.

This chain connects TRBV9 to TRBJ2-1; 7 bases are a match to TRBD2. The ends lost 2 bases at V and 3 bases at J; junction bases unmatched: 2. Germline values: CDR1 SGDLS, CDR2 YYNGEE. The CDR3 spans 14 residues. The CDR3 bases are TGTGCCAGCAGCGTTGGGGACTACTACAATGAGCAGTTCTTC. Translating it yields CASSVGDYYNEQFF.

The rearrangement links TRBV19 to TRBJ1-2, with 7 bases lining up with TRBD1. CDR3 size: 18 residues. V shed 7 bases, J shed 0 bases, and the junction held 17 bases outside the gene matches. From germline, CDR1 is LNHDA and CDR2 SQIVND (reference sequence). CDR3 sequence reads: CASTYRPQDRTSNYGYTF. CDR3 sequence (DNA): TGTGCCAGTACCTACAGACCCCAGGACAGGACGTCTAACTATGGCTACACCTTC.

Here the CDR3 DNA reads TGTGCCAGCAGCTTACGTCAGGGACTAGGGGGCACAGATACGCAGTATTTT. This encodes CASSLRQGLGGTDTQYF. V is TRBV7-8 and J is TRBJ2-3; 8 bases line up with TRBD2. The V segment lost 2 bases and the J segment 1 base; nucleotides outside the gene matches: 8. Germline CDR1 reads SGHVS; CDR2 reads FQNEAQ. This CDR3 is built from 17 residues.

The genes are TRBV9 and TRBJ2-2; 12 positions match TRBD2. Germline CDR1 SGDLS, CDR2 YYNGEE. CDR3 length equals 17 residues. Trimming removed 4 bases from V and 0 bases from J; junction bases left unmatched: 4. CDR3 region: CASSPGLAGPNTGELFF. In DNA, the CDR3 is TGTGCCAGCAGCCCGGGACTAGCGGGTCCGAACACCGGGGAGCTGTTTTTT.

V usage is TRBV18 and J usage is TRBJ1-5; maybe TRBD1 (5 bases). CDR3 length: 15 amino acids. V was shortened by 2 bases and J by 5 bases, with 13 bases between the two germline ends. Germline values: CDR1 KGHSH, CDR2 LQKENI. The CDR3 coding sequence is TGTGCCAGCTCACCAGACAGAGTAGGAGATCAGCCCCAGCATTTT. Translating it yields CASSPDRVGDQPQHF.

The gene calls are TRBV5-4 and TRBJ2-1, with 15 bases that match TRBD2. The CDR3 length is 17 residues. The germline V gene has CDR1 SGHNT and CDR2 YYREEE (reference sequence). The junction had 8 bases not matched to a gene; V was cut back by 4 bases and J by 6 bases. The CDR3 nucleotides are TGTGCCAGCAGCCCGGGACTAGCGGGAGGATCGCGCAATGAGCAGTTCTTC. Its translation is CASSPGLAGGSRNEQFF.

The chain carries TRBV24-1 and TRBJ2-2; D remains ambiguous. CDR1 KGHDR and CDR2 SFDVKD come from the germline V gene. V was pared by 0 bases and J by 5 bases, with 9 bases between. There are 15 residues in the CDR3. CDR3 protein: CATSDLGPGTGELFF. CDR3 bases: TGTGCCACCAGTGATTTGGGACCCGGGACCGGGGAGCTGTTTTTT.

The chain employs TRBV12-3 or TRBV12-4 and TRBJ1-6; tentatively, D is TRBD1 (6 bases). This CDR3 is 13 amino acids long. V was cut by 9 bases and J by 4 bases, with 10 bases left in between. Written as DNA, the CDR3 is TGTGCCAGTCGGCAGGGGTATAATTCACCCCTCCACTTT. Its protein is CASRQGYNSPLHF.

The chain couples TRBV20-1 to TRBJ2-3; D is perhaps TRBD2 (5 bases). The CDR3 consists of 14 residues. V lost 3 bases and J lost 5, with 15 bases in between. CDR1 is DFQATT, CDR2 SNEGSKA, per germline (reference sequence). CDR3 residues: CSASREGLVDTQYF. The CDR3 nucleotides read TGCAGTGCTAGTCGAGAGGGCCTTGTAGATACGCAGTATTTT.

The chain has TRBV19 and TRBJ2-1; no firm D call. Germline lookup yields CDR1 LNHDA and CDR2 SQIVND (reference sequence). The V end lost 3 bases, the J end lost 7 bases, and 10 bases lay between the germline ends. The CDR3 consists of 13 residues. The CDR3 reads CASSIQHGNEQFF. CDR3 sequence (DNA): TGTGCCAGTAGTATCCAACATGGGAATGAGCAGTTCTTC.

This clone was counted once. The chain employs TRBV12-5 and TRBJ2-1; a weak D match, TRBD2 (6 bases). The CDR3 spans 12 residues. Per the germline V gene, CDR1 is LGHNT and CDR2 is FRNRAP. Trimming took 3 bases from V and 12 from J, leaving 12 bases between them. The CDR3 nucleotides are TGTGCTAGTGGTTTCACTCGGGAGAGGCAGTTCTTC. This codes for CASGFTRERQFF.